These T cell receptor beta chains were read from a single sample in a study of CD8 T cells in ankylosing spondylitis. Using its own MiXCR run on the 5' RACE reads, TCRdb lists one record per CDR3 protein. The data contain under 150,000 distinct CDR3 sequences, about a tenth of them seen just once; the ten biggest clones take up 2.5% to 4%. Sequencing input: blood, either unsorted or a sorted T cell fraction (not recorded which). The receptors originated from a male donor with ankylosing spondylitis or in good health (not recorded which). CDR3s include the opening cysteine and the closing phenylalanine or tryptophan. The D gene is left open where the match is weak. Rows give clone size only sometimes, using once, few, many, or a class for an expanded clone.

>TRBJ1-1|.|many|TRBV12-3/TRBV12-4
TGTGCCAGCAGTCCCGCCAAGAACACTGAAGCTTTCTTT
CASSPAKNTEAFF
>TRBJ2-3|TRBD1|once|TRBV7-7
TGTGCCAGCAGCTTAGGTGTAGGGGGCACCACAGATACGCAGTATTTT
CASSLGVGGTTDTQYF
>TRBJ1-2|.|many|TRBV29-1
TGCAGCGTCGAACCCCGAATAGGTGAACATGGCTACACCTTC
CSVEPRIGEHGYTF
>TRBJ2-7|TRBD2|many|TRBV20-1
TGCAGTGCTAGCGGGAGGGCCTACGAGCAGTACTTC
CSASGRAYEQYF
>TRBJ2-2|.|many|TRBV7-8
TGTGCCAGCAGCTTCTCCACCAGAGGGGGGGGGGAGCTGTTTTTT
CASSFSTRGGGELFF
>TRBJ2-3|.|many|TRBV25-1
TGTGCCAGCAGTGAATATAGTCTCACAGATACGCAGTATTTT
CASSEYSLTDTQYF
>TRBJ2-7|TRBD2|many|TRBV7-2
TGTGCCAGCAGCTACGTTCTAGCGGGCTCCTACGAGCAGTACTTC
CASSYVLAGSYEQYF
>TRBJ1-1|TRBD1|many|TRBV5-1
TGCGCCAGCAGCATTACCGGGACAGGGTTTAATGAAGCTTTCTTT
CASSITGTGFNEAFF
>TRBJ2-1|TRBD2|.|TRBV7-9
TGTGCCAGCAGCTTCTTGGACGCGGGAGGATGGGACAATGAGCAGTTCTTC
CASSFLDAGGWDNEQFF
>TRBJ2-3|TRBD2|.|TRBV28
TGTGCCAGCAGTTTAATTGGGCAGATGACTAGCGGGAGCACAGATACGCAGTATTTT
CASSLIGQMTSGSTDTQYF
>TRBJ2-4|TRBD1|many|TRBV29-1
TGCAGCGGGACAGGGGCCTCAAACATTCAGTACTTC
CSGTGASNIQYF
>TRBJ2-1|TRBD2|.|TRBV20-1
TGCAGTGCTAGCCGCTATGGACTAGCGGGAGGGACGATCCTAAACAATGAGCAGTTCTTC
CSASRYGLAGGTILNNEQFF
>TRBJ2-1|.|many|TRBV5-1
TGCGCCAGCAGCTTGGCGGGCGTAATGATGGATGAGCAGTTCTTC
CASSLAGVMMDEQFF
>TRBJ2-4|.|many|TRBV5-1
TGCGCCAGCAGCTTGGGAGGGTGGCAAAACATTCAGTACTTC
CASSLGGWQNIQYF
>TRBJ1-3|TRBD1|few|TRBV12-3/TRBV12-4
TGTGCCAGCAGTTCGCGCAGGGGGCCCTCTTCTTCTGGAAACACCATATATTTT
CASSSRRGPSSSGNTIYF
>TRBJ2-7|TRBD2|many|TRBV6-2/TRBV6-3
TGTGCCACCACAGTGCGGGGACTAGCGGGAGACTACGAGCAGTACTTC
CATTVRGLAGDYEQYF
>TRBJ2-3|.|many|TRBV29-1
TGCAGCGTTGAAGTTAAGGACCGGGACACCGGCACAGATACGCAGTATTTT
CSVEVKDRDTGTDTQYF
>TRBJ2-5|TRBD1|many|TRBV3-1
TGTGCCAGCAGGGACTCAGGGGGCTCGTGGGAGACCCAGTACTTC
CASRDSGGSWETQYF
>TRBJ2-5|.|few|TRBV20-1
TGCAGTGCTAGAGATAGGAACTACCAAGAGACCCAGTACTTC
CSARDRNYQETQYF
>TRBJ2-1|TRBD2|many|TRBV12-3/TRBV12-4
TGTGCCAGCAGTTTAGCCGCACTAGCGGGAGACCGCAATGAGCAGTTCTTC
CASSLAALAGDRNEQFF
>TRBJ1-1|.|many|TRBV20-1
TGCAGTGCTAGTCAACACGGCAAACGCCTCACTGAAGCTTTCTTT
CSASQHGKRLTEAFF
>TRBJ2-5|.|many|TRBV7-7
TGTGCTAGCAGCCTCGACCCCCTACGGACCCAGTACTTC
CASSLDPLRTQYF
>TRBJ1-2|.|few|TRBV9
TGTGCCAGCAGCGTAGCGGAGGGGCGAGACATGGGCTACACCTTC
CASSVAEGRDMGYTF
>TRBJ2-3|TRBD2|many|TRBV7-2
TGTGCCAGCAGCTTAGTTGCGGGAGGATACGGGGATACGCAGTATTTT
CASSLVAGGYGDTQYF
>TRBJ2-1|.|few|TRBV12-3/TRBV12-4
TGTGCCAGCAGTTTCGCAGGCAGGGATGAGCAGTTCTTC
CASSFAGRDEQFF
>TRBJ2-7|.|many|TRBV20-1
TGCAGTGCTAGAGATTGGCCTAAGGCCTACGAGCAGTACTTC
CSARDWPKAYEQYF
>TRBJ2-4|TRBD2|many|TRBV5-1
TGCGCCAGCAGCCCGGGAGGCGTACTGGCCAAAAACATTCAGTACTTC
CASSPGGVLAKNIQYF
>TRBJ2-1|.|many|TRBV7-9
TGTGCCAGCAGTTCCAATACGCTTAACAATGAGCAGTTCTTC
CASSSNTLNNEQFF
>TRBJ2-1|TRBD1|many|TRBV5-1
TGCGCCAGCAGCTCCTACGACAGGGGGCTCGCATACGGCGGTCACAATGAGCAGTTCTTC
CASSSYDRGLAYGGHNEQFF
>TRBJ2-5|.|.|TRBV6-2/TRBV6-3
TGTGCCAGCAGTTACGCGGCAGTCCAAGAGACCCAGTACTTC
CASSYAAVQETQYF
>TRBJ2-7|TRBD1|many|TRBV7-2
TGTGCCAGCAGCCCAGGGACAGGGCATCCTGAGCAGTACTTC
CASSPGTGHPEQYF
>TRBJ2-5|.|.|TRBV5-1
TGCGCCAGCAGCTTGCTCTCTAGGGAGACCCAGTACTTC
CASSLLSRETQYF
>TRBJ2-1|TRBD2|few|TRBV5-1
TGCGCCAGCAGCACCACTAGCGGGAGCTCCTACAATGAGCAGTTCTTC
CASSTTSGSSYNEQFF